The text below deals with one T cell receptor (beta chain). The sample is drawn from a study of blood T cell repertoires in COVID-19. On the study more broadly: Acute and convalescent COVID-19 specimens originated in the United States, Italy and Spain.

Germline V lookup: CDR1 LGHNA, CDR2 YNFKEQ. Trimming removed 0 bases from V and 9 bases from J, with 17 bases in between. CDR3 length equals 15 residues. Original methodology: Amplifying reference gene primers gave estimates of nucleated cell counts. The assay was immunoSEQ multiplex PCR, and TCRdb's table has in-frame clones only and misses some. D and trimming come from the DNA, and the V and J calls and clone size come from that table. This sample has around 250,000 clones; 70% to 90% occur once, and the top ten carry roughly 4%. The chain recombines TRBV4-2 with TRBJ2-5, with D possibly TRBD2 on 5 matching bases. This clonotype was obtained from a man aged 18 to 30 with active or convalescent COVID-19. The sequenced sample consisted of peripheral blood. The CDR3 coding sequence is TGTGCCAGCAGCCAAGAAGGAGGCGAAATTAGGGCCCAGTACTTC. It is translated as CASSQEGGEIRAQYF.